The 7 T cell receptor beta chains below were found in one sample sequenced in a study of cytomegalovirus exposure and HLA in healthy donors. 60 Vbeta and 13 Jbeta primers were used in PCR. Some clones are missing from TCRdb's copy, which holds only in-frame ones; the method was immunoSEQ multiplex PCR. The sample lists more than 80,000 clones; 60% to 75% were seen once. Sequences were obtained from PBMCs. These receptors were taken from a male donor in good health and CMV-seropositive.

The chain employs TRBV19 and TRBJ1-1; D possibly corresponds to TRBD1 (6 bases). The germline V gene has CDR1 LNHDA and CDR2 SQIVND (reference sequence). The CDR3 totals 15 residues. V gave up 8 bases and J gave up 11 bases, with 27 bases separating them. The CDR3 sequence: CASVHRDEEVLRAFF. Here the CDR3 DNA reads TGTGCCAGTGTGCACAGGGACGAGGAGGTTTTGCGGGCTTTCTTT.

The chain has TRBV27 and TRBJ2-1, with TRBD2 matching 11 bases. Unmatched junction bases numbered 13, after V lost 1 base and J lost 5 bases. The CDR3 sequence is 19 residues long. CDR1 MNHEY and CDR2 SMNVEV come from the germline V gene (reference sequence). CDR3 protein: CASSLFALAGVRSDNEQFF. The CDR3 nucleotides read TGTGCCAGCAGTTTATTTGCACTAGCGGGAGTAAGAAGCGACAATGAGCAGTTCTTC.

The V call is TRBV28, the J call TRBJ1-4, with 9 bases identical to TRBD1. Germline CDR1 MDHEN, CDR2 SYDVKM. CDR3 size: 16 residues. After removal of 11 bases from V and 0 bases from J, the junction contained 10 bases not matched to a gene. For the CDR3, the DNA is TGTGCCGGACAGGGGCGTGACGCACCAACTAATGAAAAACTGTTTTTT. It translates to CAGQGRDAPTNEKLFF.

The chain joins TRBV28 to TRBJ1-5; weak D call: TRBD1 (5 bases). The CDR3 is 18 residues long. V lost 5 bases, J lost 3 bases, and 23 bases lay in between. The germline gives CDR1 MDHEN, CDR2 SYDVKM. As DNA, the CDR3 is TGTGCCAGCAGTCCTGATGAAAAACATCAGGGATCCAATCAGCCCCAGCATTTT. Translated: CASSPDEKHQGSNQPQHF.

The chain employs TRBV27 and TRBJ2-1; D is unclear. CDR1 and CDR2 (germline): MNHEY, SMNVEV (reference sequence). Trimming cost V 2 bases and J 0 bases, with 17 bases left between them. There are 18 residues in the CDR3. The CDR3 sequence is CASSLPTISERSYNEQFF. The DNA of the CDR3 is TGTGCCAGCAGTTTACCGACGATCAGCGAACGCTCCTACAATGAGCAGTTCTTC.

This rearrangement joins TRBV27 to TRBJ2-2, with 8 bases matching TRBD2. Germline assignment: CDR1 MNHEY and CDR2 SMNVEV (reference sequence). Trimming at V came to 4 bases and at J to 8 bases, leaving 9 bases not matched to a gene. This CDR3 region has 15 residues. This CDR3 reads CASSSPGGVRGELFF. The CDR3 DNA is TGTGCCAGCAGTTCCCCCGGGGGGGTGAGAGGGGAGCTGTTTTTT.

The rearrangement joins TRBV28 to TRBJ1-2; 7 nucleotides align to TRBD1. Germline V CDR1 and CDR2: MDHEN, SYDVKM. The CDR3 covers 14 residues. The ends lost 7 bases at V and 0 bases at J; junction bases unmatched: 5. The CDR3 loop is CASTSGTANYGYTF. The CDR3 region has the DNA TGTGCCAGCACCTCCGGGACAGCTAACTATGGCTACACCTTC.